A single T cell receptor (beta chain) is shown here with its context. The target antigen is unknown. One end of the junction fails to match germline, which may point to a read error. Data came from immunoSEQ multiplex PCR; TCRdb stores just in-frame clones and leaves some out. The sample has about 160,000 clones; 95% to 97% are singletons. The CDR3 has 15 amino acids. CDR1 is LGHNA and CDR2 is YNFKEQ in the germline V gene. This sample is drawn from a study of cytomegalovirus exposure and HLA in healthy donors. General observations from the study: Specificity of a few CMV-associated chains for CMV antigens was verified in vitro. It was found in a later analysis that first-cohort TCR clusters tended to co-occur in the 120 validation repertoires.

V gene TRBV4-2 combines with J gene TRBJ1-2; 7 bases fit TRBD1. The sample was PBMCs. This clonotype originated in a young woman in good health and CMV-seronegative. DNA for the CDR3: TGTGCCAGCAACCAAGTTGACAGGGATGATAGGCACTACACCTTC. This codes for CASNQVDRDDRHYTF.